The clone carrying this T cell receptor (beta chain) was observed many times. Germline and junction disagree at one end, which may indicate a read error. Treg sorting used a CD4+CD25+CD127-/low gate. Germline V CDR1 and CDR2: DFQATT, SNEGSKA (reference sequence). This CDR3 contains 14 residues. Full-length variable regions came from constant-region reverse primers plus semi-nested Nested Universal Primer A PCR. TCRdb reprocessed the 5' RACE reads with MiXCR, giving one entry per CDR3 protein. In the table there are around 34,000 distinct CDR3 sequences, 20% to 30% of which are singletons. V is TRBV20-1 and J is TRBJ2-7; 9 nucleotides align to TRBD1. The receptor's source is a female donor with breast cancer. The sequenced sample was tumor-infiltrating Tregs sorted from the breast tumor. CDR3 residues: CGADDRGFSYEQYF. The CDR3 DNA is TGCGGTGCGGACGACAGGGGGTTTTCCTACGAGCAGTACTTC.